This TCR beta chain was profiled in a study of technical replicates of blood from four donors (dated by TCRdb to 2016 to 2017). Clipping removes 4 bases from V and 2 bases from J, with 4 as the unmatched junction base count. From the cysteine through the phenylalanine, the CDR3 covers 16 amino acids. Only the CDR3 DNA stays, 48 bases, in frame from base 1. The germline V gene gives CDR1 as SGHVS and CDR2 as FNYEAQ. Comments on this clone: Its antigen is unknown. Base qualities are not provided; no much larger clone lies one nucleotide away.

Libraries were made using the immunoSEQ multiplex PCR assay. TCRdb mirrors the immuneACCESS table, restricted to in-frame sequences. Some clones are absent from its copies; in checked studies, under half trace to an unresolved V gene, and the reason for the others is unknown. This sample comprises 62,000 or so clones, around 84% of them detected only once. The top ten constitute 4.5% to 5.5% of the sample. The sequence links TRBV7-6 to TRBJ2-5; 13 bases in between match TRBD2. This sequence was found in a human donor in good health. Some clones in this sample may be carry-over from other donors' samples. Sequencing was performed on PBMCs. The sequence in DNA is TGTGCCAGCAGCTCCTCGGGACTAGCGGGGCAAGAGACCCAGTACTTC. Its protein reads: CASSSSGLAGQETQYF.